The 14 T cell receptor beta chains listed next were all sequenced from one sample in a study of OX40 agonist ivuxolimab in advanced cancers. The assay was immunoSEQ multiplex PCR, and TCRdb's table has in-frame clones only and misses some. The sample has approximately 70,000 clones, roughly four fifths seen once; the top ten hold 1.6%. The starting material was CD4+ or CD8+ T cells sorted from blood, obtained in a trial of the OX40 agonist ivuxolimab. The receptors here all came from an adult with an advanced solid tumor such as melanoma, head and neck, liver or kidney cancer.

The J gene is TRBJ1-4, the V gene TRBV19; TRBD1 is a possible D gene (5 bases). V was shortened by 4 bases and J by 2 bases, with 14 bases between the two germline ends. CDR1 is LNHDA, CDR2 SQIVND, per germline (reference sequence). CDR3 size: 16 residues. The CDR3 sequence: CASSKDRQTTNEKLFF. Here the CDR3 DNA reads TGTGCCAGTAGTAAGGACCGACAGACGACTAATGAAAAACTGTTTTTT.

J is TRBJ2-3 and V is TRBV5-4, with 9 positions matching TRBD2. Germline V gives CDR1 SGHNT, CDR2 YYREEE (reference sequence). The CDR3 has 16 residues. V trimming: 2 bases; J trimming: 2 bases; junction bases outside the gene matches: 6. The CDR3 nucleotides read TGTGCCAGCAGCTTTAAGACTAGCGGAGACACAGATACGCAGTATTTT. This encodes CASSFKTSGDTDTQYF. Complete variable domain (other parts from reference TRBV5-4 and TRBJ2-3): ETGVTQSPTHLIKTRGQQVTLRCSSQSGHNTVSWYQQALGQGPQFIFQYYREEENGRGNFPPRFSGLQFPNYSSELNVNALELDDSALYLCASSFKTSGDTDTQYFGPGTRLTVL.

This clone was observed a few times. The CDR3 DNA sequence: TGCGCCAGCAGCTCACGCCCTGGGCAGGGCCTTGTTCTTAGTTCCTACGAGCAGTACTTC. Translation: CASSSRPGQGLVLSSYEQYF. The chain uses TRBV5-1 and TRBJ2-7, with D possibly being TRBD1 (5 bases). With 3 bases removed from V and 1 base from J, the gap between germline ends came to 29 bases. Germline lookup yields CDR1 SGHRS and CDR2 YFSETQ. The CDR3 has 20 residues.

The V call is TRBV7-8, the J call TRBJ1-1; D not resolved. The V gene lost 4 bases and the J gene lost 1 base, with 7 bases spanning the gap. CDR3 length: 13 residues. Germline CDR1 is SGHVS and CDR2 is FQNEAQ. The CDR3 bases are TGTGCCAGCAGCTCAGCAGGGAACACTGAAGCTTTCTTT. This sequence encodes CASSSAGNTEAFF.

The chain carries TRBV11-2 and TRBJ1-2; D not certain. From germline, CDR1 is SGHAT and CDR2 FQNNGV. CDR3 length: 13 residues. Trimming removed 1 base at V and 5 bases at J, with 8 bases between. This CDR3 is CASSLGGRYGYTF. Here the CDR3 DNA reads TGTGCCAGCAGCTTAGGCGGCAGATATGGCTACACCTTC.

This chain connects TRBV6-5 to TRBJ2-1, with 8 bases aligning to TRBD2. The CDR3 runs 15 residues. The V gene's germline CDR1 is MNHEY and CDR2 SVGAGI. The V segment lost 5 bases and the J segment 3 bases; nucleotides outside the gene matches: 6. CDR3 in amino acids: CASSQPGLGYNEQFF. CDR3 in DNA: TGTGCCAGCAGTCAACCGGGACTAGGCTACAATGAGCAGTTCTTC.

This chain joins TRBV29-1 and TRBJ1-2; the match to TRBD1 covers 7 bases. The CDR3 is 14 residues long. From germline, CDR1 is SQVTM and CDR2 ANQGSEA. J was trimmed by 3 bases and V by 7 bases; bases with no gene match: 11. CDR3 in DNA: TGCAGCGCCGACCGGACAGGCGGAGACTATGGCTACACCTTC. Protein product: CSADRTGGDYGYTF.

The chain has TRBV30 and TRBJ1-1; TRBD1 matches 7 bases. The germline gives CDR1 GTSNPN, CDR2 SVGIG (reference sequence). CDR3 length: 12 residues. With 5 bases clipped from V and 1 base from J, the junction kept 1 base outside the gene matches. Here the CDR3 DNA reads TGTGCCTGGGGACAGGAGAACACTGAAGCTTTCTTT. The encoded protein is CAWGQENTEAFF.

The chain recombines TRBV9 with TRBJ2-3; perhaps TRBD1 as D (5 bases). Germline loops: CDR1 SGDLS, CDR2 YYNGEE. CDR3 length equals 19 residues. V was pared by 0 bases and J by 1 base, with 21 bases between. CDR3 amino acids: CASSVDLRTTIGGTDTQYF. DNA for the CDR3: TGTGCCAGCAGCGTAGACCTCCGGACAACCATAGGGGGCACAGATACGCAGTATTTT.

This clone was counted once. The J gene is TRBJ1-2, the V gene TRBV30; tentative D call: TRBD1 (5 bases). Trimming cost V 8 bases and J 3 bases, with 16 bases left between them. The germline gives CDR1 GTSNPN, CDR2 SVGIG (reference sequence). The CDR3 runs 13 residues. The CDR3 reads CAARDPAYYGYTF. DNA of the CDR3: TGTGCCGCCCGGGACCCAGCCTACTATGGCTACACCTTC.

This chain links TRBV7-6 with TRBJ2-5; the match to TRBD2 covers 9 bases. The CDR3 sequence is 16 residues long. J was trimmed by 4 bases and V by 5 bases; bases with no gene match: 11. Germline V gives CDR1 SGHVS, CDR2 FNYEAQ. CDR3 DNA sequence: TGTGCCAGCAGCCATCAGAGCGGGGGGTACCTAGAGACCCAGTACTTC. It codes for CASSHQSGGYLETQYF. The variable domain in full, with the rest retrieved from reference TRBV7-6 and TRBJ2-5, is GAGVSQSPRYKVTKRGQDVALRCDPISGHVSLYWYRQALGQGPEFLTYFNYEAQQDKSGLPNDRFSAERPEGSISTLTIQRTEQRDSAMYRCASSHQSGGYLETQYFGPGTRLLVL.

This clone was recorded only once. The chain combines TRBV18 with TRBJ2-3; no reliable D call. V was shortened by 3 bases and J by 5 bases, with 9 bases between the two germline ends. CDR3 length: 13 amino acids. Looked up from germline, CDR1 is KGHSH and CDR2 is LQKENI. CDR3 DNA: TGTGCCAGCTCACCCCCTTCATTAGATACGCAGTATTTT. Protein sequence: CASSPPSLDTQYF.

V usage is TRBV6-6 and J usage is TRBJ2-7; TRBD2 matches 9 bases. Germline V gives CDR1 MNHNY, CDR2 SVGAGI (reference sequence). The V segment lost 0 bases and the J segment 4 bases; nucleotides outside the gene matches: 4. This CDR3 is built from 15 residues. CDR3 nucleotides: TGTGCCAGCAGTTACTCGCGGGGGGGCAGGTACGAGCAGTACTTC. Translation: CASSYSRGGRYEQYF.

This chain joins TRBV7-6 and TRBJ1-5, with D perhaps TRBD1 (5 bases). CDR3 length: 17 residues. Germline-derived CDR1 and CDR2 are SGHVS and FNYEAQ. With 5 bases removed from V and 0 bases from J, the gap between germline ends came to 17 bases. CDR3 in amino acids: CASSPTDSRYSNQPQHF. The CDR3 DNA reads as TGTGCCAGCAGCCCAACCGACAGCCGCTATAGCAATCAGCCCCAGCATTTT.